The 10 T cell receptor beta chains presented below share a single source sample, sequenced in a study of quantifying T cell responses using KT2 cells. At the level of the study: RNA was reverse transcribed with TCR alpha and beta constant-region primers.

Each cDNA got a UMI-containing oligo ligated at its 3' end. An equimolar mix of RC1.1 and RC1.2 primed the beta chain across TRBC1 and TRBC2. TCRdb independently ran MiXCR on the UMI-ligation and nested PCR reads; one entry per CDR3 protein. The sample includes roughly 50,000 distinct CDR3 sequences, over 9% of them seen just once. Sample: PBMCs spiked with cells of the T cell clone KT2. Source of these receptors: a human donor.

The DNA of the CDR3 is TGTGCCTGGAGTGCGGACAGGGGGTTTAATCAGCCCCAGCATTTT. Amino acid sequence: CAWSADRGFNQPQHF. This chain connects TRBV30 to TRBJ1-5; TRBD1 matches 10 bases. V lost 1 base and J lost 4; bases outside the gene matches: 4. The germline V gene has CDR1 GTSNPN and CDR2 SVGIG (reference sequence). CDR3 size: 15 residues.

This clonotype was seen more than once but under ten times. The chain's CDR3 is CSARELTAAGNIQYF. The CDR3 coding sequence is TGCAGTGCTAGAGAGTTAACGGCCGCCGGGAACATTCAGTACTTC. V usage is TRBV20-1 and J usage is TRBJ2-4; D unresolved. Germline V gene data show CDR1 as DFQATT and CDR2 as SNEGSKA (reference sequence). V dropped 0 bases and J dropped 7 bases, with 16 bases sitting between them. The CDR3 loop spans 15 amino acids.

V usage is TRBV24-1 and J usage is TRBJ2-1; 16 positions match TRBD2. The ends lost 5 bases at V and 8 bases at J; junction bases unmatched: 14. CDR1 is KGHDR, CDR2 SFDVKD, per germline. The length of the CDR3 is 19 residues. For the CDR3, the DNA is TGTGCCACCAGTGGCCAAGCCGGGACTAGCGGGAGGGCCCGTGATGAGCAGTTCTTC. Its translation is CATSGQAGTSGRARDEQFF.

The J gene is TRBJ2-1, the V gene TRBV6-2 or TRBV6-3; 12 bases map to TRBD2. CDR1 is MNHEY, CDR2 SVGEGT, per germline. V gave up 6 bases and J gave up 10 bases; unmatched junction bases: 13. The length of the CDR3 is 16 residues. This CDR3 reads CASSNPGLAGYMEQFF. DNA of the CDR3: TGTGCCAGCAGCAATCCGGGACTAGCGGGTTATATGGAGCAGTTCTTC.

This chain uses TRBV6-2 or TRBV6-3 with TRBJ1-1; D unresolved. Germline V gene lookup returns CDR1 MNHEY and CDR2 SVGEGT. This CDR3 contains 15 residues. V dropped 2 bases and J dropped 0 bases, with 10 bases sitting between them. The CDR3 coding sequence is TGTGCCAGCAGTTACGGTGGCAGCTTGAACACTGAAGCTTTCTTT. It encodes CASSYGGSLNTEAFF.

Ten or more counts support this clonotype. The V call is TRBV4-2, the J call TRBJ2-7; D uncertain. The CDR3 sequence is 16 residues long. V was shortened by 0 bases and J by 3 bases, with 15 bases between the two germline ends. Germline loops: CDR1 LGHNA, CDR2 YNFKEQ. CDR3 residues: CASSQERGRDFYEQYF. The DNA for the CDR3 is TGTGCCAGCAGCCAAGAACGCGGAAGGGATTTCTACGAGCAGTACTTC.

The genes are TRBV20-1 and TRBJ2-6; a possible D gene is TRBD2 (6 bases). Looked up from germline, CDR1 is DFQATT and CDR2 is SNEGSKA (reference sequence). Trimming left V 5 bases short and J 3 bases short, with 20 bases between. CDR3 length: 17 residues. CDR3 loop: CSASEGSGVNGANVLTF. The CDR3 nucleotides are TGCAGTGCTTCAGAGGGATCGGGGGTCAATGGGGCCAACGTCCTGACTTTC.

The gene calls are TRBV2 and TRBJ2-7, with D possibly matching TRBD2 (6 bases). The CDR3 runs 13 residues. Germline V gene data show CDR1 as SNHLY and CDR2 as FYNNEI. V lost 6 bases and J 4 bases, leaving 13 bases between the germline ends. The CDR3 protein is CASRGRSYYEQYF. CDR3 DNA: TGTGCCAGCAGGGGGAGGTCGTATTACGAGCAGTACTTC.

This clonotype was observed a handful of times. The rearrangement uses TRBV10-3 and TRBJ1-6, with D uncertain. V was trimmed by 5 bases and J by 5 bases, leaving 22 bases between them. This CDR3 region has 18 residues. Germline-derived CDR1 and CDR2 are ENHRY and SYGVKD. The DNA for the CDR3 is TGTGCCATCAGTTTTTCTCCCGCCGTGGCGGAAAATAATTCACCCCTCCACTTT. Encoded protein: CAISFSPAVAENNSPLHF.

The chain carries TRBV12-3 or TRBV12-4 and TRBJ1-1, with a tentative D call TRBD1 (6 bases). Trimming left V 3 bases short and J 11 bases short, with 16 bases between. The CDR3 sequence is 13 residues long. CDR3 amino acids: CASSFHNRAEAFF. In nucleotides, the CDR3 is TGTGCCAGCAGTTTCCACAACAGGGCGGAGGCTTTCTTT.